The TCR beta chain under discussion was sequenced for a study of blood T cell repertoires in COVID-19. Data came from immunoSEQ multiplex PCR; TCRdb stores just in-frame clones and leaves some out. The table shows fewer than 60,000 clones, with roughly 79% occurring only once. The junction had 7 bases not matched to a gene; V was cut back by 0 bases and J by 1 base. CDR1 SGHTA and CDR2 FQGNSA come from the germline V gene. CDR3 length: 17 amino acids. The source of this sequence is a man aged 55-75 years with acute or convalescent COVID-19. This chain joins TRBV7-2 and TRBJ2-7, with 9 bases identical to TRBD2. Material: peripheral blood. The CDR3 loop reads CASSLASSGGISYEQYF. The CDR3 region has the DNA TGTGCCAGCAGCTTAGCGAGTAGCGGGGGAATATCCTACGAGCAGTACTTC.